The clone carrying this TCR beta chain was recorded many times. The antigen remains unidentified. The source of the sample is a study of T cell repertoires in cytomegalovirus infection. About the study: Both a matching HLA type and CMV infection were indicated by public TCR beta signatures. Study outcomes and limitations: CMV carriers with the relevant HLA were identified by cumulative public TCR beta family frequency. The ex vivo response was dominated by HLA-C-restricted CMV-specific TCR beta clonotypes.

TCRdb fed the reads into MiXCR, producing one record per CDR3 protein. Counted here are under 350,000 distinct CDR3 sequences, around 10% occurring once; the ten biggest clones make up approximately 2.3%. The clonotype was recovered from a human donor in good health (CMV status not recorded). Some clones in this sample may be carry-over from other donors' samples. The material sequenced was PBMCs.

The CDR3 protein is CSAALLAGGPMTSTDTQYF. CDR3 in DNA: TGCAGTGCGGCATTACTAGCGGGGGGCCCGATGACTAGCACAGATACGCAGTATTTT. The chain carries TRBV20-1 and TRBJ2-3; the match to TRBD2 covers 12 bases. This CDR3 is built from 19 residues. Germline CDR1 DFQATT, CDR2 SNEGSKA (reference sequence). V gave up 6 bases and J gave up 0 bases; unmatched junction bases: 16.